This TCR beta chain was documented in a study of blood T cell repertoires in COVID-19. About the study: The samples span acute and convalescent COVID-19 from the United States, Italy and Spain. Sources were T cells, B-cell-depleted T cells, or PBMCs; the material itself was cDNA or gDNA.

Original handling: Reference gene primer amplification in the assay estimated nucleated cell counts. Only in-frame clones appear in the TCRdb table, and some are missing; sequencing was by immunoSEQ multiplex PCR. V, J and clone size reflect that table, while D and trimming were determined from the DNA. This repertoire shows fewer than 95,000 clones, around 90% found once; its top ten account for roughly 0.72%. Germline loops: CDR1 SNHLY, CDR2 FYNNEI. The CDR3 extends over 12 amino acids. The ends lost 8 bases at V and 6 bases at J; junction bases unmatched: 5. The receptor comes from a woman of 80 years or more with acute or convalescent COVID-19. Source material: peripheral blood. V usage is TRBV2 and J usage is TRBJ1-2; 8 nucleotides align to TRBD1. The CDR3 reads CASERQGHGYTF. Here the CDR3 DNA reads TGTGCCAGCGAGAGACAGGGGCATGGCTACACCTTC.